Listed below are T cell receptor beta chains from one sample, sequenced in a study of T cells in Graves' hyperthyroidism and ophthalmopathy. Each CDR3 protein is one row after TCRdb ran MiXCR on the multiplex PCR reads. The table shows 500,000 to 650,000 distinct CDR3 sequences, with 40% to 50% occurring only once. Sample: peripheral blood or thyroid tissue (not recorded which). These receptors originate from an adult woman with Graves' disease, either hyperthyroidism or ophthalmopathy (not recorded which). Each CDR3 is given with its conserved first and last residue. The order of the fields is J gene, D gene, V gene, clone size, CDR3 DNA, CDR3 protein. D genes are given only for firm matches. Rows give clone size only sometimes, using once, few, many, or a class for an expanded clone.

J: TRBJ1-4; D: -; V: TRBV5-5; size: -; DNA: TGTGCCAGCAGCAGGGAGCAAGGGGGTTTTGGTGAAAAACTGTTTTTT; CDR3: CASSREQGGFGEKLFF
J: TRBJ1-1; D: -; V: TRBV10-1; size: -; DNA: TGCGCCAGCAGTGAGTCCGAAAGGAACACTGAAGCTTTCTTT; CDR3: CASSESERNTEAFF
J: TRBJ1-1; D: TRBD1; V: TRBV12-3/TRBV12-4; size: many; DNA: TGTGCCAGCTGGGACAGCCACATGAACACTGAAGCTTTCTTT; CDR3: CASWDSHMNTEAFF
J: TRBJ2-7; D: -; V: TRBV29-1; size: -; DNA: TGCAGCGCCAGCAGCTTGTCCCTACCTCCTTACGAGCAGTACTTC; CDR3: CSASSLSLPPYEQYF
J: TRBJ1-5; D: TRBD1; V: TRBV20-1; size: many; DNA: TGCAGTGCCAGGACAGGGAATCAGCCCCAGCATTTT; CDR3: CSARTGNQPQHF
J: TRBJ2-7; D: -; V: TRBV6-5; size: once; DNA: TGTGCCAGCAGTTTATATTATGGGGAAGCCTACGAGCAGTACTTC; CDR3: CASSLYYGEAYEQYF
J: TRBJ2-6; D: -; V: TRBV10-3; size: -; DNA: TGTGCCATCAGCGGACATACTGGGGCCAACGTCCTGACTTTC; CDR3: CAISGHTGANVLTF
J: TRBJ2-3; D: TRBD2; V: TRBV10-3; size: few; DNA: TGTGCCATCAGTGAACTAGCGGGAATCACAGATACGCAGTATTTT; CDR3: CAISELAGITDTQYF
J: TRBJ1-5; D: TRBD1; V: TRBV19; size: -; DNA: TGCGCCAGTATCCGGGCAGGGGGCGCACAGCCCCAGCATTTT; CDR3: CASIRAGGAQPQHF
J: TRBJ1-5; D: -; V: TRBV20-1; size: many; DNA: TGCAGTGCTAGAAGGGGAGGGTACAATCAGCCCCAGCATTTT; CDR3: CSARRGGYNQPQHF